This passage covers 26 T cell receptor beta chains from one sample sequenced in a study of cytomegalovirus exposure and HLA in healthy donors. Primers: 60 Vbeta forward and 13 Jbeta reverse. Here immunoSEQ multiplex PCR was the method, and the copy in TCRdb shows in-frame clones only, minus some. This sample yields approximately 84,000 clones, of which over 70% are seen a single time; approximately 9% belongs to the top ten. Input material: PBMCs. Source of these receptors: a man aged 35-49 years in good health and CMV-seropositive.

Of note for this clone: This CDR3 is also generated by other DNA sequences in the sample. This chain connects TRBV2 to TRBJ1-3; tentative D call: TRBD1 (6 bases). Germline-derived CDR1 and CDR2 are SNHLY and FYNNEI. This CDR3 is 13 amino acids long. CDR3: CAGSRTDGNTIYF. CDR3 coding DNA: TGTGCTGGCTCGAGGACAGATGGAAACACCATATATTTT.

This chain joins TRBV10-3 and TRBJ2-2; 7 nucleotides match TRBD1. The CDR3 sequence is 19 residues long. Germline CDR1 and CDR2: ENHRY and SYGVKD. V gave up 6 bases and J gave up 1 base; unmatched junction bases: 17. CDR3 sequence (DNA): TGTGCCATCAGCAGACAGGGAGTTGGGCTAGCTGAGAACACCGGGGAGCTGTTTTTT. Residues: CAISRQGVGLAENTGELFF.

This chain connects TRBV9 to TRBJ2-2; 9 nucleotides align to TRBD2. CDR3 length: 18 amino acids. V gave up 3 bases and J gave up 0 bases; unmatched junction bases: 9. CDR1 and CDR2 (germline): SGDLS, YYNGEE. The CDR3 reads CASSARLGGGANTGELFF. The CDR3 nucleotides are TGTGCCAGCAGCGCACGACTAGGCGGGGGGGCGAACACCGGGGAGCTGTTTTTT.

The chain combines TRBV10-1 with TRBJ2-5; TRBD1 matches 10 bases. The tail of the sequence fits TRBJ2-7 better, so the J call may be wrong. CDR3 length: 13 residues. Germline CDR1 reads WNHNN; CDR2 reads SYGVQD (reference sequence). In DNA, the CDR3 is TGCGCCAGCAGCAGGGACAGGGGTGGCGAGCAGTACTTC. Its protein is CASSRDRGGEQYF.

The CDR3 loop reads CASSFQQGTNQPQHF. DNA for the CDR3: TGTGCCAGCAGCTTCCAACAGGGAACCAATCAGCCCCAGCATTTT. The chain uses TRBV7-2 and TRBJ1-5, with D possibly matching TRBD1 (6 bases). This CDR3 contains 15 residues. Trimming removed 3 bases at V and 3 bases at J, with 12 bases between. The V gene's germline CDR1 is SGHTA and CDR2 FQGNSA.

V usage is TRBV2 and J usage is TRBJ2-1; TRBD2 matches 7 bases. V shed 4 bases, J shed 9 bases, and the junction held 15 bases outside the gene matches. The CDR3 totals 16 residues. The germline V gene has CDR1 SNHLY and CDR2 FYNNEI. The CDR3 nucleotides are TGTGCCAGCAGTGTAGGACGCCGAGGACTAGTGAGTGAGCAGTTCTTC. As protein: CASSVGRRGLVSEQFF.

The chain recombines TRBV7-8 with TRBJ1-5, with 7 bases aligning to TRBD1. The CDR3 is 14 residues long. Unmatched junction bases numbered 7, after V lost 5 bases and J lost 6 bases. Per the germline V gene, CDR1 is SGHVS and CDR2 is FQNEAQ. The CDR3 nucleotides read TGTGCCAGCAGCGCCGCGACAGGGCCTCAGCCCCAGCATTTT. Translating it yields CASSAATGPQPQHF.

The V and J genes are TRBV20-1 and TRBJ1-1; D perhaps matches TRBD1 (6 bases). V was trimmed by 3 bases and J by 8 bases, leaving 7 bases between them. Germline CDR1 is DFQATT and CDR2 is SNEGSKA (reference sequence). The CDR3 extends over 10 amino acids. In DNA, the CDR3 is TGCAGTGCTAGGACAGGCGAAGCTTTCTTT. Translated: CSARTGEAFF.

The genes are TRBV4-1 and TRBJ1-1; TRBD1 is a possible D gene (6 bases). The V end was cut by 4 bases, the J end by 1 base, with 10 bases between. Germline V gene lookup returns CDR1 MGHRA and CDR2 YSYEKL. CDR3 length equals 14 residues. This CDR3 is CASSPQGTNTEAFF. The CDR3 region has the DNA TGCGCCAGCAGCCCCCAGGGGACGAACACTGAAGCTTTCTTT.

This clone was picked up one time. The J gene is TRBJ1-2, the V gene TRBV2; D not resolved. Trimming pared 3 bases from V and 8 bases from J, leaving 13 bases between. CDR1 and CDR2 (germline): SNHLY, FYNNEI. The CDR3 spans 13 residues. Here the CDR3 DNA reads TGTGCCAGCAGTGAGAGCGCTAGGTACGGCTACACCTTC. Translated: CASSESARYGYTF.

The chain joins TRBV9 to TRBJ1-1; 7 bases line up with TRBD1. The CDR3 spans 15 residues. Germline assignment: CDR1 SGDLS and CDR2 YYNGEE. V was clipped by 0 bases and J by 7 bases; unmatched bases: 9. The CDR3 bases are TGTGCCAGCAGCGTAGATCCACAGGGGAACGGTGAAGCTTTCTTT. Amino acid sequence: CASSVDPQGNGEAFF.

The CDR3 is CASSFRAGGTGELFF. CDR3 nucleotide sequence: TGTGCCAGCAGCTTCAGGGCCGGGGGAACCGGGGAGCTGTTTTTT. The gene calls are TRBV9 and TRBJ2-2, with D possibly matching TRBD2 (6 bases). This CDR3 contains 15 residues. The germline CDR1 and CDR2 sequences are SGDLS and YYNGEE. V gave up 4 bases and J gave up 5 bases, with 15 bases separating them.

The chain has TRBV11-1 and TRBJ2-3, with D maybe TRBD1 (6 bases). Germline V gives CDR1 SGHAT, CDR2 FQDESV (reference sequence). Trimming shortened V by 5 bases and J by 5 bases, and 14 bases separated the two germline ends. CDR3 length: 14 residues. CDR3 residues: CASSLQGAGDTQYF. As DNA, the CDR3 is TGTGCCAGCAGCCTACAGGGCGCTGGAGATACGCAGTATTTT.

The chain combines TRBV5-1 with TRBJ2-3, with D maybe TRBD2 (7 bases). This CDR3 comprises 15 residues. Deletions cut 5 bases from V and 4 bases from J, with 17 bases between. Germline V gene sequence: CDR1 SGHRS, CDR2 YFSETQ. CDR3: CASRQVGGPADTQYF. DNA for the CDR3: TGCGCCAGCAGACAGGTGGGGGGGCCCGCAGATACGCAGTATTTT.

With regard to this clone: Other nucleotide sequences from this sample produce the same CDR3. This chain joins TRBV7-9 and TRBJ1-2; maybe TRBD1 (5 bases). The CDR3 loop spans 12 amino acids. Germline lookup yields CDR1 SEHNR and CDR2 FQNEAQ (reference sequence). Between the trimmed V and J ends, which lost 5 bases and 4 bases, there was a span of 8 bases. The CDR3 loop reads CASSLDSYGYTF. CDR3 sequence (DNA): TGTGCCAGCAGCCTAGACAGCTATGGCTACACCTTC.

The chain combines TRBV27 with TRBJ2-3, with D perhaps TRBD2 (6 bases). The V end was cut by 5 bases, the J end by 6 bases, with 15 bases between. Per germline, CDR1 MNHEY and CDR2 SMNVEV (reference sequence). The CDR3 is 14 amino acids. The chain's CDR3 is CASSPRDLADTQYF. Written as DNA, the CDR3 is TGTGCCAGCAGTCCCCGGGACTTAGCCGATACGCAGTATTTT.

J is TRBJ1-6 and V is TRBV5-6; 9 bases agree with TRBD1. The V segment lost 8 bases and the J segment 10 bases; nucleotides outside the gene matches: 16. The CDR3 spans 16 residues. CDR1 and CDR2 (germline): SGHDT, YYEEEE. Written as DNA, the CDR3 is TGTGCCAGTAGCATTACAGGGGGCGCACCAAGGTCACCCCTCCACTTT. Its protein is CASSITGGAPRSPLHF.

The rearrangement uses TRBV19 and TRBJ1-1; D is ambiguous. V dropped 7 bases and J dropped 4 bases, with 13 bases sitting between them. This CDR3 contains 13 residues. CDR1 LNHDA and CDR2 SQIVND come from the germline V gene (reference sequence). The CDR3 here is CASTPFLSTEAFF. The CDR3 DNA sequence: TGTGCCAGTACCCCTTTTCTTTCCACTGAAGCTTTCTTT.

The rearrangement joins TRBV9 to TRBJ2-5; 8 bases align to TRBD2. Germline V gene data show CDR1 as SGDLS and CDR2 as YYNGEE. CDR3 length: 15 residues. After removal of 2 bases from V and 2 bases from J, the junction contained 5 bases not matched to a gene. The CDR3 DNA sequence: TGTGCCAGCAGCGTCCAGGGACTAGGGCAAGAGACCCAGTACTTC. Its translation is CASSVQGLGQETQYF.

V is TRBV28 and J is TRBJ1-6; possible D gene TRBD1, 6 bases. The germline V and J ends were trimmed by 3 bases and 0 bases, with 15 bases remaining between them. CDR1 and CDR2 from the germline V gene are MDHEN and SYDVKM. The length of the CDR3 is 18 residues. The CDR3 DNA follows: TGTGCCAGCAGTTTGGGCAGGGGCGTTAGCTCCTATAATTCACCCCTCCACTTT. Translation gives CASSLGRGVSSYNSPLHF.

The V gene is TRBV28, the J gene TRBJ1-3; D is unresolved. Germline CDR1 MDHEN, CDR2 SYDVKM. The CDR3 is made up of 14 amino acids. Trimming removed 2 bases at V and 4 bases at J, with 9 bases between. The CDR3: CASSLEGLGNTIYF. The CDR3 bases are TGTGCCAGCAGTTTAGAGGGCCTGGGAAACACCATATATTTT.

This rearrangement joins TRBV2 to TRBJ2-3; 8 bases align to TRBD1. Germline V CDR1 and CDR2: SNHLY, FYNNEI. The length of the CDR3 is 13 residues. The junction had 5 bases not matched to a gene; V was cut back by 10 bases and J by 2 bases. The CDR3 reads CATDRGSTDTQYF. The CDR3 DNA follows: TGTGCCACCGACAGGGGCTCCACAGATACGCAGTATTTT.

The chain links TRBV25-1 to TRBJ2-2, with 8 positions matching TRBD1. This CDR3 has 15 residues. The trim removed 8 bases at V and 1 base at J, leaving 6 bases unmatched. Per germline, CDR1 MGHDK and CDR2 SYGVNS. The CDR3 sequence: CASSAGTGNTGELFF. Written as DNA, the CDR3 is TGTGCCAGCTCCGCCGGGACAGGGAACACCGGGGAGCTGTTTTTT.

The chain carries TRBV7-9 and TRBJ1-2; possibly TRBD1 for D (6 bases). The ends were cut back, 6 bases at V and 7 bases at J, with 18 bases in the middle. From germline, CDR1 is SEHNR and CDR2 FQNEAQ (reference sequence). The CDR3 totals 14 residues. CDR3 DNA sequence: TGTGCCAGCAGTTCCGAGGGGGGGGCGCGTGGCTACACCTTC. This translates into CASSSEGGARGYTF.

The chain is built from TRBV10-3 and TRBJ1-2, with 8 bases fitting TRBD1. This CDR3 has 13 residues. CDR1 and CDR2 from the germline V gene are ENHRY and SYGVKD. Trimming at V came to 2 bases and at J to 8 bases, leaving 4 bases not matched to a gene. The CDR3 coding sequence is TGTGCCATCAGTGAGGACAGGGGAGAGGGCTACACCTTC. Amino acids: CAISEDRGEGYTF.

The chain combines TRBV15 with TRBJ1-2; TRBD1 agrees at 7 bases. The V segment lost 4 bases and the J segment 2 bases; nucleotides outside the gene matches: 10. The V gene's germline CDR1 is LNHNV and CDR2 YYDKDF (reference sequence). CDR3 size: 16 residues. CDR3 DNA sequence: TGTGCCACCAGCATAATGTCCGGGACAGAGAACTATGGCTACACCTTC. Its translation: CATSIMSGTENYGYTF.